This T cell receptor (beta chain) was obtained from a study of blood T cell repertoires in COVID-19. As for the study in general: Researchers got acute and convalescent COVID-19 samples from the United States, Italy and Spain. Sources were T cells, B-cell-depleted T cells, or PBMCs; the material itself was cDNA or gDNA.

Patients at the Seattle site were enrolled during active infection and followed longitudinally. V dropped 1 base and J dropped 4; count of bases not matched to a gene: 6. CDR3 length: 16 residues. Germline V gene lookup returns CDR1 SGHTA and CDR2 FQGNSA. In the original workflow: Scientists estimated how many nucleated cells there were by amplifying reference gene primers. Clones were read by immunoSEQ multiplex PCR, and TCRdb kept only the in-frame ones, dropping some. V, J and clone size reflect that table, while D and trimming were determined from the DNA. Altogether roughly 68,000 clones are present, approximately 88% being singletons, with the ten largest covering 43%.

The TCR originated in a woman aged 60-75 years with COVID-19, enrolled during active disease. Sequencing was carried out using peripheral blood. This chain connects TRBV7-2 to TRBJ2-1; 8 nucleotides align to TRBD2. In DNA, the CDR3 is TGTGCCAGCAGCTTAGTTAGCGGGGCAGGGTACAATGAGCAGTTCTTC. This codes for CASSLVSGAGYNEQFF.